A single sample is the source of the 26 T cell receptor beta chains below, sequenced in a study of blood T cell repertoires in COVID-19. Assay: immunoSEQ multiplex PCR; the TCRdb copy retains only in-frame clones and omits some. The sample has 150,000 to 200,000 clones, about nine tenths seen once. Sequencing was carried out using peripheral blood. Every receptor here comes from a man aged 55 to 70 with active or convalescent COVID-19.

The V and J genes are TRBV6-6 and TRBJ2-3; D perhaps matches TRBD2 (6 bases). From germline, CDR1 is MNHNY and CDR2 SVGAGI (reference sequence). The ends were cut back, 2 bases at V and 6 bases at J, with 9 bases in the middle. The CDR3 length is 13 residues. CDR3 loop: CASSYGLADTQYF. The CDR3 DNA sequence: TGTGCCAGCAGTTACGGGCTAGCGGATACGCAGTATTTT.

The CDR3 DNA reads TGCGCCAGCAGCTTGGTGGGGGGGCGAACAGATACGCAGTATTTT. Protein sequence: CASSLVGGRTDTQYF. The chain employs TRBV5-1 and TRBJ2-3; possibly TRBD2 for D (7 bases). V dropped 0 bases and J dropped 3 bases, with 11 bases sitting between them. CDR1 SGHRS and CDR2 YFSETQ come from the germline V gene. There are 15 residues in the CDR3.

The chain couples TRBV19 to TRBJ2-7, with 7 bases matching TRBD1. Germline CDR1 reads LNHDA; CDR2 reads SQIVND (reference sequence). The CDR3 runs to 14 residues. With 4 bases clipped from V and 4 bases from J, the junction kept 7 bases outside the gene matches. This CDR3 reads CASSKTGKEYEQYF. CDR3 DNA sequence: TGTGCCAGTAGTAAGACAGGGAAAGAATACGAGCAGTACTTC.

CDR3: CASSFGYGYTF. The CDR3 DNA follows: TGTGCCAGCAGCTTCGGCTATGGCTACACCTTC. The chain has TRBV5-6 and TRBJ1-2; D unresolved. Trimming pared 2 bases from V and 4 bases from J, leaving 3 bases between. The CDR3 loop spans 11 amino acids. Germline V lookup: CDR1 SGHDT, CDR2 YYEEEE.

The rearrangement joins TRBV25-1 to TRBJ1-2, with D possibly TRBD1 on 6 matching bases. Deletions cut 4 bases from V and 4 bases from J, with 10 bases between. The CDR3 runs to 13 residues. Germline CDR1 and CDR2: MGHDK and SYGVNS. The CDR3 DNA follows: TGTGCCAGCAGTGCTCCCAGGGGCTATGGCTACACCTTC. It specifies CASSAPRGYGYTF.

This clone was seen a single time. This chain connects TRBV9 to TRBJ1-2; 9 positions match TRBD1. CDR1 is SGDLS and CDR2 is YYNGEE in the germline V gene. This CDR3 is 16 amino acids long. Losses at the gene ends were 3 bases for V and 3 bases for J; bases not matched to a gene: 9. Here the CDR3 reads CASSGPPGQGYYGYTF. In nucleotides, the CDR3 is TGTGCCAGCAGCGGACCTCCGGGACAGGGTTACTATGGCTACACCTTC.

This clone was seen a single time. The chain combines TRBV6-1 with TRBJ1-3; 8 positions agree with TRBD1. This CDR3 comprises 15 residues. Trimming took 1 base from V and 4 from J; bases not matched to a gene: 3. Germline CDR1 and CDR2: MNHNS and SASEGT. In nucleotides, the CDR3 is TGTGCCAGCAGTGAAGGGACAGGGTACGGAAACACCATATATTTT. Its translation is CASSEGTGYGNTIYF.

This chain connects TRBV27 to TRBJ1-6; 8 nucleotides match TRBD1. Germline CDR1 reads MNHEY; CDR2 reads SMNVEV (reference sequence). V lost 8 bases, J lost 7 bases, and 7 bases stayed unmatched. The CDR3 covers 14 residues. CDR3 DNA: TGTGCCAGCGACCGACAGGGGAGGAATTCACCCCTCCACTTT. Its protein product is CASDRQGRNSPLHF.

The chain carries TRBV5-5 and TRBJ1-4; the D gene is possibly TRBD1 (5 bases). Trimming left V 2 bases short and J 3 bases short, with 14 bases between. Germline assignment: CDR1 SGHKS and CDR2 YYEKEE (reference sequence). The CDR3 runs to 16 residues. This CDR3 reads CASSFGEGRSNEKLFF. The CDR3 DNA reads TGTGCCAGCAGCTTCGGAGAGGGGAGGTCTAATGAAAAACTGTTTTTT.

The genes are TRBV7-2 and TRBJ1-2; TRBD1 aligns across 8 bases. This CDR3 is 15 amino acids long. Germline CDR1 SGHTA, CDR2 FQGNSA. Trimming took 4 bases from V and 2 from J; bases not matched to a gene: 6. CDR3 sequence reads: CASSSMGQDNYGYTF. Written as DNA, the CDR3 is TGTGCCAGCAGCTCTATGGGACAGGACAACTATGGCTACACCTTC.

The chain carries TRBV6-5 and TRBJ1-6; 7 bases align to TRBD1. J was trimmed by 10 bases and V by 7 bases; bases with no gene match: 13. This CDR3 region has 15 residues. Per germline, CDR1 MNHEY and CDR2 SVGAGI. The CDR3 protein is CASTSSGTALSPLHF. In DNA form, the CDR3 reads TGTGCCAGCACTTCTAGTGGGACAGCCTTATCACCCCTCCACTTT.

CDR3: CASSLVLGGRGGGEQYF. The DNA for the CDR3 is TGTGCCAGCAGCTTAGTATTAGGGGGCAGGGGTGGTGGGGAGCAGTACTTC. This chain links TRBV11-3 with TRBJ2-7; 7 bases match TRBD1. V shed 1 base and J 7 bases; nucleotides not matched to a gene: 16. CDR3 length equals 17 residues. Germline CDR1 SGHNT, CDR2 YENEEA. The full variable domain, rest sourced from reference TRBV11-3 and TRBJ2-7, is EAGVVQSPRYKIIEKKQPVAFWCNPISGHNTLYWYLQNLGQGPELLIRYENEEAVDDSQLPKDRFSAERLKGVDSTLKIQPAELGDSAVYLCASSLVLGGRGGGEQYFGPGTRLTVT.

The chain is built from TRBV7-2 and TRBJ2-5; D not certain. Trimming took off 5 bases at V and 0 bases at J, with 10 bases between the two ends. This CDR3 comprises 14 residues. CDR1 and CDR2 (germline): SGHTA, FQGNSA. DNA of the CDR3: TGTGCCAGCAGCCCAGCAGGTTACCAAGAGACCCAGTACTTC. Translated: CASSPAGYQETQYF.

This CDR3 is CASSRTGASPQHF. The CDR3 region has the DNA TGTGCCAGCAGCCGGACAGGTGCTTCGCCCCAGCATTTT. The gene calls are TRBV13 and TRBJ1-5, with 7 bases lining up with TRBD1. Germline CDR1 PRHDT, CDR2 FYEKMQ (reference sequence). Trimming took 5 bases from V and 9 from J; bases not matched to a gene: 7. The CDR3 is made up of 13 amino acids. Based on the CDR3 plus reference TRBV13 and TRBJ1-5, the full variable domain is AAGVIQSPRHLIKEKRETATLKCYPIPRHDTVYWYQQGPGQDPQFLISFYEKMQSDKGSIPDRFSAQQFSDYHSELNMSSLELGDSALYFCASSRTGASPQHFGDGTRLSIL.

J is TRBJ2-1 and V is TRBV27; the match to TRBD1 covers 7 bases. Germline V CDR1 and CDR2: MNHEY, SMNVEV (reference sequence). CDR3 size: 17 residues. V trimming: 2 bases; J trimming: 4 bases; junction bases outside the gene matches: 11. The CDR3 here is CASSLPDGQVKYNEQFF. CDR3 coding DNA: TGTGCCAGCAGTTTACCCGATGGACAGGTAAAATACAATGAGCAGTTCTTC.

This chain uses TRBV5-8 with TRBJ1-2; D is perhaps TRBD1 (5 bases). Germline CDR1 is SGHTS and CDR2 is YDEGEE. V was trimmed by 6 bases and J by 0 bases, leaving 21 bases between them. CDR3 size: 17 residues. CDR3 sequence: CASILRGQLRTNYGYTF. The DNA for the CDR3 is TGTGCCAGCATTTTGCGCGGACAATTAAGAACTAACTATGGCTACACCTTC.

As concerns this clone: The sample carries other DNA sequences with the same CDR3. The rearrangement joins TRBV19 to TRBJ1-1, with a tentative D call TRBD1 (5 bases). Trimming took 2 bases from V and 0 from J, leaving 7 bases between them. The germline V gene has CDR1 LNHDA and CDR2 SQIVND (reference sequence). The CDR3 is 14 amino acids. The CDR3 sequence: CASSIPGMNTEAFF. The CDR3 nucleotides read TGTGCCAGTAGTATACCAGGGATGAACACTGAAGCTTTCTTT.

The rearrangement joins TRBV18 to TRBJ2-7; D is possibly TRBD1 (5 bases). This CDR3 contains 15 residues. The V gene's germline CDR1 is KGHSH and CDR2 LQKENI. Trimming shortened V by 5 bases and J by 1 base, and 15 bases separated the two germline ends. CDR3: CASSSTGIHSYEQYF. Here the CDR3 DNA reads TGTGCCAGCTCATCTACAGGAATCCATTCCTACGAGCAGTACTTC.

The chain links TRBV10-3 to TRBJ2-6, with 9 bases fitting TRBD1. Per germline, CDR1 ENHRY and CDR2 SYGVKD. There are 16 residues in the CDR3. V lost 5 bases and J lost 4; bases outside the gene matches: 6. CDR3 in DNA: TGTGCCATCAGTCCTGGGACAGGGTCAGGGGCCAACGTCCTGACTTTC. Its translation is CAISPGTGSGANVLTF.

This rearrangement joins TRBV20-1 to TRBJ2-3; 7 bases line up with TRBD2. V shed 3 bases and J 2 bases; nucleotides not matched to a gene: 5. This CDR3 has 14 amino acids. Germline assignment: CDR1 DFQATT and CDR2 SNEGSKA (reference sequence). The DNA for the CDR3 is TGCAGTGCTAGTTCCGGGACTACCACAGATACGCAGTATTTT. This translates into CSASSGTTTDTQYF.

This rearrangement joins TRBV5-8 to TRBJ1-4; no reliable D call. The CDR3 has 15 residues. Germline CDR1 SGHTS, CDR2 YDEGEE. V was pared by 0 bases and J by 7 bases, with 13 bases between. The CDR3: CASSLGQSWSEKLFF. The DNA for the CDR3 is TGTGCCAGCAGCTTGGGGCAGAGTTGGAGTGAAAAACTGTTTTTT.

This clone is a singleton in its sample. The genes are TRBV9 and TRBJ1-3; the match to TRBD1 covers 7 bases. J gave up 4 bases and V 6 bases, and 4 bases lay outside the gene matches. This CDR3 has 13 amino acids. Per the germline V gene, CDR1 is SGDLS and CDR2 is YYNGEE. The chain's CDR3 is CASTMDRGNTIYF. CDR3 in DNA: TGTGCCAGCACAATGGACAGGGGAAACACCATATATTTT.

V gene TRBV4-1 combines with J gene TRBJ2-1; 8 nucleotides agree with TRBD2. This CDR3 contains 16 residues. Germline V CDR1 and CDR2: MGHRA, YSYEKL. V dropped 0 bases and J dropped 2; count of bases not matched to a gene: 3. The CDR3 nucleotides are TGCGCCAGCAGCCAAGATTCCGGGGGGGCCTACAATGAGCAGTTCTTC. Translated, it gives CASSQDSGGAYNEQFF.

This clone was seen a single time. The rearrangement joins TRBV9 to TRBJ1-2, with 7 positions matching TRBD1. The CDR3 spans 14 residues. Germline V CDR1 and CDR2: SGDLS, YYNGEE. V was clipped by 0 bases and J by 4 bases; unmatched bases: 3. For the CDR3, the DNA is TGTGCCAGCAGCGTAGAGGGGGCAGGCTATGGCTACACCTTC. The encoded protein is CASSVEGAGYGYTF. The entire variable domain, with the rest obtained from reference TRBV9 and TRBJ1-2, is as follows: DSGVTQTPKHLITATGQRVTLRCSPRSGDLSVYWYQQSLDQGLQFLIQYYNGEERAKGNILERFSAQQFPDLHSELNLSSLELGDSALYFCASSVEGAGYGYTFGSGTRLTVV.

The chain combines TRBV2 with TRBJ2-1; D is unresolved. The germline CDR1 and CDR2 sequences are SNHLY and FYNNEI. Deletions cut 8 bases from V and 6 bases from J, with 11 bases between. This CDR3 is 12 amino acids long. The CDR3 loop reads CASVYRSNEQFF. The CDR3 DNA reads TGTGCCAGCGTATATAGATCCAATGAGCAGTTCTTC.

The genes are TRBV6-5 and TRBJ1-2; 7 bases line up with TRBD1. Germline CDR1 is MNHEY and CDR2 is SVGAGI. V lost 0 bases and J lost 3; bases outside the gene matches: 7. The CDR3 runs to 16 residues. DNA for the CDR3: TGTGCCAGCAGTTACTCTTTGCAGGGGGAATACTATGGCTACACCTTC. Translation: CASSYSLQGEYYGYTF.